Below, 13 T cell receptor beta chains from the same sample are listed, as sequenced in a study of CD8 T cells in Susac syndrome. The RNA, roughly 0.45 to 1 ug, was put through reverse transcription using random hexamers. Each CDR3 protein gets one entry after TCRdb re-called the immunoSEQ multiplex PCR reads with MiXCR. The table has 130,000 to 150,000 distinct CDR3 sequences, approximately 95% seen once. The specimen was CD8+ T cells from PBMCs. The receptors come from a human donor in good health.

The V call is TRBV25-1, the J call TRBJ1-2; 7 positions agree with TRBD1. With 10 bases clipped from V and 3 bases from J, the junction kept 5 bases outside the gene matches. Germline V CDR1 and CDR2: MGHDK, SYGVNS. The length of the CDR3 is 12 residues. In nucleotides, the CDR3 is TGTGCCATCAGAGGACAGGACTATGGCTACACCTTC. This gives the protein CAIRGQDYGYTF.

J is TRBJ2-1 and V is TRBV28; tentative D call: TRBD2 (5 bases). Trimming stripped 3 bases from V and 0 bases from J, with 6 bases between. Germline assignment: CDR1 MDHEN and CDR2 SYDVKM. The CDR3 is 14 residues long. In DNA, the CDR3 is TGTGCCAGCAGTTTCCGGGGCTCCTACAATGAGCAGTTCTTC. Amino acids: CASSFRGSYNEQFF.

J is TRBJ2-7 and V is TRBV7-8; the D is unclear. V was clipped by 0 bases and J by 3 bases, with 9 bases between them. This CDR3 has 14 residues. Per the germline V gene, CDR1 is SGHVS and CDR2 is FQNEAQ. The DNA for the CDR3 is TGTGCCAGCAGCTTAGCCCCATTAGACTACGAGCAGTACTTC. Translating it yields CASSLAPLDYEQYF.

The chain carries TRBV20-1 and TRBJ1-5; the D is unclear. CDR3 length equals 14 residues. Trimming pared 6 bases from V and 3 bases from J, leaving 15 bases between. Germline V gives CDR1 DFQATT, CDR2 SNEGSKA (reference sequence). The CDR3 reads CSASVLGYNQPQHF. The CDR3 nucleotides read TGCAGTGCCTCCGTCTTGGGTTACAATCAGCCCCAGCATTTT.

This chain joins TRBV9 and TRBJ1-5; D gene uncertain. Germline V gene lookup returns CDR1 SGDLS and CDR2 YYNGEE. Trimming stripped 1 base from V and 1 base from J, with 9 bases between. This CDR3 comprises 15 residues. The CDR3 loop is CASSVTAGSNQPQHF. For the CDR3, the DNA is TGTGCCAGCAGCGTAACCGCGGGAAGCAATCAGCCCCAGCATTTT.

The chain recombines TRBV9 with TRBJ2-7; D might be TRBD1 (6 bases). Germline CDR1 and CDR2: SGDLS and YYNGEE. The V gene lost 0 bases and the J gene lost 10 bases, with 17 bases spanning the gap. The CDR3 extends over 14 amino acids. The DNA for the CDR3 is TGTGCCAGCAGCGTAGATGATACAGGGTTTCATCAGTACTTC. It translates to CASSVDDTGFHQYF.

CDR3 loop: CASSLAGSETQYF. Here the CDR3 DNA reads TGTGCCAGCAGCTTAGCGGGTTCGGAGACCCAGTACTTC. The chain couples TRBV7-8 to TRBJ2-5; D call uncertain. With 0 bases removed from V and 5 bases from J, the gap between germline ends came to 7 bases. Germline V gene data show CDR1 as SGHVS and CDR2 as FQNEAQ. This CDR3 region has 13 residues.

The chain combines TRBV28 with TRBJ2-7; TRBD2 matches at 7 bases. There are 15 residues in the CDR3. The germline CDR1 and CDR2 sequences are MDHEN and SYDVKM. J was trimmed by 0 bases and V by 6 bases; bases with no gene match: 8. The CDR3 sequence: CASSLSGISSYEQYF. In nucleotides, the CDR3 is TGTGCCAGCAGCCTCAGCGGGATTAGCTCCTACGAGCAGTACTTC.

CDR3 nucleotide sequence: TGTGCCACCAGTGAAATACTGACTAGCGGGAACCCACGGGAGCTGTTTTTT. Its protein is CATSEILTSGNPRELFF. The gene calls are TRBV24-1 and TRBJ2-2; 11 bases align to TRBD2. The CDR3 runs to 17 residues. The germline gives CDR1 KGHDR, CDR2 SFDVKD. The V segment lost 4 bases and the J segment 9 bases; nucleotides outside the gene matches: 12.

This sequence joins TRBV7-9 and TRBJ2-1; 9 positions match TRBD1. The CDR3 is 15 residues long. Germline V gives CDR1 SEHNR, CDR2 FQNEAQ (reference sequence). Unmatched junction bases numbered 9, after V lost 5 bases and J lost 7 bases. The CDR3 spells CASSPPGTGRNEQFF. In DNA, the CDR3 is TGTGCCAGCAGCCCCCCCGGGACAGGGAGGAATGAGCAGTTCTTC.

The J gene is TRBJ2-7, the V gene TRBV30; D possibly uses TRBD1 or TRBD2 (5 bases each). Germline values: CDR1 GTSNPN, CDR2 SVGIG (reference sequence). The CDR3 is made up of 14 amino acids. V lost 1 base, J lost 4 bases, and 14 bases lay in between. CDR3 DNA: TGTGCCTGGAGTGGGGGACGCGGGTTGTACGAGCAGTACTTC. It is translated as CAWSGGRGLYEQYF.

The chain is built from TRBV6-5 and TRBJ1-1; D gene ambiguous. This CDR3 region has 14 residues. CDR1 is MNHEY and CDR2 is SVGAGI in the germline V gene. V was clipped by 2 bases and J by 1 base, with 8 bases between them. The DNA for the CDR3 is TGTGCCAGCAGTTACGGGGAGGGGAACACTGAAGCTTTCTTT. Its protein is CASSYGEGNTEAFF.

The rearrangement joins TRBV27 to TRBJ2-3; possible D gene TRBD2, 6 bases. The V gene's germline CDR1 is MNHEY and CDR2 SMNVEV (reference sequence). The CDR3 runs 15 residues. Trimming took off 2 bases at V and 2 bases at J, with 11 bases between the two ends. The CDR3 region is CASSLKGGPTDTQYF. The CDR3 coding sequence is TGTGCCAGCAGTTTAAAGGGAGGCCCCACAGATACGCAGTATTTT.